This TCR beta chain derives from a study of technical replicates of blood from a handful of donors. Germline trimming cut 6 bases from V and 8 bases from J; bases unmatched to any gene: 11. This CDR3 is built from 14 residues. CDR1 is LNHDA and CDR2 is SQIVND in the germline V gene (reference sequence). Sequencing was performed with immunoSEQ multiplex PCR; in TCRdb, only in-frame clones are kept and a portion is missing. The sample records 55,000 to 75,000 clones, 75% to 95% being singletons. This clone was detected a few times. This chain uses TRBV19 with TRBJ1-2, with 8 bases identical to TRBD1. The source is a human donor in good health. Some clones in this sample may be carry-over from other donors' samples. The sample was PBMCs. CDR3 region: CASRADRDSGGYTF. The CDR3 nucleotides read TGTGCCAGTAGAGCGGACAGGGATTCGGGAGGCTACACCTTC.